This entry concerns a single T cell receptor beta chain. Measured with immunoSEQ multiplex PCR; TCRdb has only the in-frame clones, and not every one. The repertoire holds 97,000 or so clones, roughly 84% seen once, with roughly 4% in the top ten. The record originates from a study of blood T cell repertoires in COVID-19. CDR3 size: 14 residues. The germline CDR1 and CDR2 sequences are LGHNA and YSLEER. V was clipped by 1 base and J by 5 bases, with 11 bases between them. Sample: peripheral blood. The J gene is TRBJ1-1, the V gene TRBV4-3, with D hard to call. This clonotype originated in a human donor in a cohort sampled during active COVID-19. For the CDR3, the DNA is TGCGCCAGCAGCCAAGTTGGGCAGTCGACTGAAGCTTTCTTT. Translated: CASSQVGQSTEAFF.